One and the same sample provided the 21 T cell receptor beta chains below, sequenced in a study of cytomegalovirus exposure and HLA in healthy donors. PCR amplification relied on 60 Vbeta primers (plus 13 Jbeta primers). Profiling relied on immunoSEQ multiplex PCR, and the TCRdb table lists in-frame clones only, not all of them. In the table there are about 170,000 clones, more than 65% of which are singletons. Sequencing was done on a sample of PBMCs. These receptors all come from a male donor in good health and CMV-seronegative.

This chain connects TRBV7-2 to TRBJ2-1; D gene ambiguous. CDR3 length: 14 residues. The ends were cut back, 2 bases at V and 5 bases at J, with 10 bases in the middle. CDR1 is SGHTA and CDR2 is FQGNSA in the germline V gene. The CDR3 loop reads CASSLLGANNEQFF. The CDR3 DNA is TGTGCCAGCAGCTTACTAGGAGCAAACAATGAGCAGTTCTTC.

This clone was observed a handful of times. This sequence joins TRBV7-2 and TRBJ2-3; the D gene is possibly TRBD2 (5 bases). V was cut by 10 bases and J by 3 bases, with 20 bases left in between. Germline V gene lookup returns CDR1 SGHTA and CDR2 FQGNSA. There are 15 residues in the CDR3. The CDR3 region has the DNA TGTGCCACCGAAACGGGAATCACGGGAACAGATACGCAGTATTTT. It specifies CATETGITGTDTQYF.

The chain employs TRBV19 and TRBJ2-1; possible D gene TRBD1, 5 bases. Germline V gene lookup returns CDR1 LNHDA and CDR2 SQIVND (reference sequence). This CDR3 is 18 amino acids long. The V and J ends lost 9 bases and 7 bases respectively, with 31 bases between them. As DNA, the CDR3 is TGTGCCAGCACACAATACAGGCCCCTCGCCTCTGGTGGGAATGAGCAGTTCTTC. Protein: CASTQYRPLASGGNEQFF.

The V gene is TRBV6-6, the J gene TRBJ2-7; TRBD2 matches at 7 bases. The junction had 11 bases not matched to a gene; V was cut back by 0 bases and J by 6 bases. Germline assignment: CDR1 MNHNY and CDR2 SVGAGI (reference sequence). The CDR3 extends over 16 amino acids. The CDR3 DNA reads as TGTGCCAGCAGTTACTCGATGGCAGCGGGAAATCGCGAGCAGTACTTC. Translated: CASSYSMAAGNREQYF.

This chain uses TRBV30 with TRBJ2-5; D ambiguous. Looked up from germline, CDR1 is GTSNPN and CDR2 is SVGIG (reference sequence). CDR3 length: 11 residues. V was clipped by 4 bases and J by 7 bases, with 10 bases between them. CDR3 coding DNA: TGTGCCTGGATCCCCGGTGGGACCCAGTACTTC. It specifies CAWIPGGTQYF.

The genes are TRBV5-6 and TRBJ2-5; 12 nucleotides align to TRBD1. The CDR3 is 16 residues long. From germline, CDR1 is SGHDT and CDR2 YYEEEE. The V and J ends lost 4 bases and 4 bases, in that order; junction bases with no gene match: 8. In nucleotides, the CDR3 is TGTGCCAGCAGCACGGGACAGGGGGCGCAGTTAGAGACCCAGTACTTC. Translation gives CASSTGQGAQLETQYF.

This clone showed up just a few times. The chain is built from TRBV6-1 and TRBJ1-1; weak D call: TRBD1 (6 bases). Trimming removed 0 bases at V and 8 bases at J, with 10 bases between. The CDR3 covers 13 residues. CDR1 MNHNS and CDR2 SASEGT come from the germline V gene. CDR3 sequence reads: CASSEAIRGEAFF. For the CDR3, the DNA is TGTGCCAGCAGTGAAGCGATCAGGGGCGAAGCTTTCTTT.

V gene TRBV5-8 combines with J gene TRBJ1-2, with 10 bases aligning to TRBD1. The CDR3 is 14 amino acids. Losses at the gene ends were 0 bases for V and 10 bases for J; bases not matched to a gene: 6. The germline V gene has CDR1 SGHTS and CDR2 YDEGEE. DNA for the CDR3: TGTGCCAGCAGCTTGGGCGGGACAGGGGCTATCTACACCTTC. Residues: CASSLGGTGAIYTF.

This chain joins TRBV5-1 and TRBJ2-7; 7 positions match TRBD2. The ends lost 1 base at V and 2 bases at J; junction bases unmatched: 6. The CDR3 is 15 amino acids. CDR1 is SGHRS and CDR2 is YFSETQ in the germline V gene. The CDR3 spells CASSLWRLATYEQYF. In nucleotides, the CDR3 is TGCGCCAGCAGCTTGTGGAGACTAGCCACCTACGAGCAGTACTTC.

J is TRBJ2-7 and V is TRBV2; 12 bases match TRBD1. The trim removed 7 bases at V and 0 bases at J, leaving 1 base unmatched. This CDR3 has 14 residues. The germline V gene has CDR1 SNHLY and CDR2 FYNNEI. The CDR3 DNA sequence: TGTGCCAGCATGGGACAGGGGGCCTCCTACGAGCAGTACTTC. Protein sequence: CASMGQGASYEQYF.

The rearrangement links TRBV11-2 to TRBJ1-3; weak D call: TRBD1 (6 bases). The CDR3 sequence is 14 residues long. CDR1 and CDR2 (germline): SGHAT, FQNNGV. The germline V and J ends were trimmed by 6 bases and 3 bases, with 12 bases remaining between them. The CDR3 reads CASRPYRDGNTIYF. CDR3 DNA: TGTGCCAGCAGACCATACAGGGATGGAAACACCATATATTTT.

V and J are TRBV4-1 and TRBJ1-2; D possibly corresponds to TRBD1 (6 bases). The CDR3 sequence is 13 residues long. The V gene's germline CDR1 is MGHRA and CDR2 YSYEKL. V was shortened by 3 bases and J by 4 bases, with 9 bases between the two germline ends. The CDR3 DNA is TGCGCCAGCAGCCAGCCGGACAGCTATGGCTACACCTTC. Its protein product is CASSQPDSYGYTF.

The V gene is TRBV6-4, the J gene TRBJ2-2, with 9 bases aligning to TRBD1. With V trimmed by 5 bases and J by 3 bases, 4 bases remained unmatched. The CDR3 loop spans 15 amino acids. Germline values: CDR1 MRHNA, CDR2 SNTAGT. CDR3 amino acids: CASSPGQGYTGELFF. The CDR3 DNA sequence: TGTGCCAGCAGTCCGGGACAGGGATACACCGGGGAGCTGTTTTTT.

The chain carries TRBV4-3 and TRBJ2-3, with a tentative D call TRBD2 (5 bases). CDR1 is LGHNA and CDR2 is YSLEER in the germline V gene. The CDR3 is 16 residues long. V lost 2 bases and J 2 bases, leaving 14 bases between the germline ends. CDR3 coding DNA: TGCGCCAGCAGCCAATCGCGGGTGATCACCACAGATACGCAGTATTTT. It codes for CASSQSRVITTDTQYF.

The genes are TRBV27 and TRBJ1-5; D remains ambiguous. This CDR3 comprises 16 residues. V lost 3 bases, J lost 7 bases, and 19 bases lay in between. Looked up from germline, CDR1 is MNHEY and CDR2 is SMNVEV (reference sequence). The CDR3 spells CASSFSYRGSHQPQHF. The CDR3 DNA sequence: TGTGCCAGCAGTTTCAGCTATCGAGGAAGTCACCAGCCCCAGCATTTT.

The V and J genes are TRBV5-4 and TRBJ1-2; 7 bases are shared with TRBD1. The CDR3 consists of 15 residues. V lost 2 bases, J lost 1 base, and 5 bases stayed unmatched. Germline CDR1 is SGHNT and CDR2 is YYREEE (reference sequence). CDR3 in amino acids: CASSLDRAINYGYTF. The CDR3 DNA follows: TGTGCCAGCAGCTTAGACAGGGCTATTAACTATGGCTACACCTTC. Full variable domain (outside the CDR3, taken from reference TRBV5-4 and TRBJ1-2): ETGVTQSPTHLIKTRGQQVTLRCSSQSGHNTVSWYQQALGQGPQFIFQYYREEENGRGNFPPRFSGLQFPNYSSELNVNALELDDSALYLCASSLDRAINYGYTFGSGTRLTVV.

The chain is built from TRBV29-1 and TRBJ1-1, with 7 bases aligning to TRBD1. V shed 4 bases, J shed 0 bases, and the junction held 5 bases outside the gene matches. CDR3 length: 14 residues. Germline CDR1 reads SQVTM; CDR2 reads ANQGSEA. The CDR3 DNA is TGCAGCGTTGGCGGGGACAGATTGAACACTGAAGCTTTCTTT. Protein sequence: CSVGGDRLNTEAFF.

V gene TRBV7-3 combines with J gene TRBJ2-2; 7 nucleotides line up with TRBD1. Germline V CDR1 and CDR2: SGHTA, FQGTGA. With V trimmed by 4 bases and J by 4 bases, 3 bases remained unmatched. The CDR3 runs 14 residues. Here the CDR3 reads CASSSTGATGELFF. The CDR3 DNA reads TGTGCCAGCAGCTCCACAGGGGCCACCGGGGAGCTGTTTTTT.

The chain links TRBV7-3 to TRBJ2-2, with TRBD1 matching 10 bases. This CDR3 comprises 16 residues. V shed 5 bases and J 1 base; nucleotides not matched to a gene: 4. The germline V gene encodes CDR1 SGHTA and CDR2 FQGTGA. The CDR3 DNA follows: TGTGCCAGCAGCCACGGGACAGGGGTGAACACCGGGGAGCTGTTTTTT. Amino acid sequence: CASSHGTGVNTGELFF.

The J gene is TRBJ2-5, the V gene TRBV15; no reliable D call. V lost 1 base and J 0 bases, leaving 3 bases between the germline ends. Germline V gene data show CDR1 as LNHNV and CDR2 as YYDKDF (reference sequence). There are 13 residues in the CDR3. DNA of the CDR3: TGTGCCACCAGCAGAGCGTACCAAGAGACCCAGTACTTC. As protein: CATSRAYQETQYF.

The sample holds a few counts of this clone. The CDR3, as DNA: TGTGCCAGCAGGGATACCGGGACTAGCTCCCATGAGCAGTTCTTC. Encoded protein: CASRDTGTSSHEQFF. This chain uses TRBV6-1 with TRBJ2-1, with 9 bases fitting TRBD2. V lost 6 bases to trimming and J lost 8 bases; unmatched junction nucleotides: 11. The CDR3 spans 15 residues. The germline CDR1 and CDR2 sequences are MNHNS and SASEGT.